This TCR beta chain is drawn from a study of early T cells in non-severe SARS-CoV-2 infection. Trimming pared 0 bases from V and 1 base from J, leaving 8 bases between. CDR1 and CDR2 from the germline V gene are SGDLS and YYNGEE. This CDR3 is 14 amino acids long. This clonotype appeared a single time. TCRdb ran MiXCR on the 5' RACE reads and lists one entry per CDR3 protein. This repertoire shows about 110,000 distinct CDR3 sequences, about 12% found once; its top ten account for around 2.9%. The sequencing sample was made of whole blood. This sequence was found in an adult who was a healthcare worker with PCR-confirmed SARS-CoV-2 infection or an uninfected control (not recorded which). The chain recombines TRBV9 with TRBJ2-7; weak D call: TRBD1 (6 bases). In nucleotides, the CDR3 is TGTGCCAGCAGCGTAGCGGGACAATCCTACGAGCAGTACTTC. Encoded protein: CASSVAGQSYEQYF.